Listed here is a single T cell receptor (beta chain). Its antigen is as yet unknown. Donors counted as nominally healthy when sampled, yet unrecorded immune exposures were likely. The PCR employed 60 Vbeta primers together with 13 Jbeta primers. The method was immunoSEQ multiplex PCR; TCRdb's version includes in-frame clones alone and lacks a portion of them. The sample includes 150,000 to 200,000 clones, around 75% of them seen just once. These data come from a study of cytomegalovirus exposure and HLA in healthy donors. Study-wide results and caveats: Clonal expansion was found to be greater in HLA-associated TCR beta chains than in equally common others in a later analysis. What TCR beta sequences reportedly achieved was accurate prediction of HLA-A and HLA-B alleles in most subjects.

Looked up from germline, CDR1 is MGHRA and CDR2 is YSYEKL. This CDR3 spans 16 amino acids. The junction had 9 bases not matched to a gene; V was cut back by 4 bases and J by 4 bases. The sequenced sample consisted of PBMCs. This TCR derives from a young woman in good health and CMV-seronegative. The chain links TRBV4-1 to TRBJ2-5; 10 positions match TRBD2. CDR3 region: CASSPLSGRAGETQYF. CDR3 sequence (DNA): TGCGCCAGCAGCCCCCTAAGCGGGAGGGCCGGAGAGACCCAGTACTTC.